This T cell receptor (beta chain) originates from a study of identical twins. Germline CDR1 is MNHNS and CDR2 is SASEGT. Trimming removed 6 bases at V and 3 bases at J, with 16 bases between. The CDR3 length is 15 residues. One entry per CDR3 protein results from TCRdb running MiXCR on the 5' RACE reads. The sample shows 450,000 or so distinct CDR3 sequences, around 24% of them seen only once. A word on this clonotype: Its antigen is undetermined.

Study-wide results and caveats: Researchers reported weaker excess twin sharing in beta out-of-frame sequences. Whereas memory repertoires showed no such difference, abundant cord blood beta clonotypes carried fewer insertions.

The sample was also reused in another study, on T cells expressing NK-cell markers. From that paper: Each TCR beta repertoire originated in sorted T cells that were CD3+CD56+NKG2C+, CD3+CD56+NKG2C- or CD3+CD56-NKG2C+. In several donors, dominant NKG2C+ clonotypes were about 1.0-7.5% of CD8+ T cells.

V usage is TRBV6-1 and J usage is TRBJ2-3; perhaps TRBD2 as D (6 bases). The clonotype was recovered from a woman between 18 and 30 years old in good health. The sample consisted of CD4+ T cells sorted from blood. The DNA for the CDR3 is TGTGCCAGCAGCCTACTAGGGAGGTTGACAGATACGCAGTATTTT. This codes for CASSLLGRLTDTQYF.